Below are 14 T cell receptor beta chains sequenced from a single sample in a study of blood T cells in healthy people across ages (dated by TCRdb to about 2015). The library was produced with 5' RACE. Instrument on record: Illumina HiSeq 2500. A second PCR of roughly 6 to 11 cycles was run with a J-beta primer mix and a sample-barcoded 5' primer. TCRdb took the public reads, trimmed them with fastp at Q25, ran MiXCR for clone calling and kept in-frame beta chains. A single entry per CDR3 protein holds the most common genes and DNA from its merged rows. The sample data list approximately 600,000 distinct CDR3 sequences, and roughly 53% of these were observed just once. The ten top clones hold about two fifths of the sample. The sequenced sample was blood. The origin of the receptors is a man aged 55 to 69 in good health.

The chain joins TRBV7-2 to TRBJ2-1; 7 nucleotides line up with TRBD1. The CDR3 has 13 residues. Germline trimming cut 5 bases from V and 16 bases from J; bases unmatched to any gene: 14. Germline V gene sequence: CDR1 SGHTA, CDR2 FQGNSA. CDR3 sequence (DNA): TGTGCCAGCAGCCACCTATGGGACAGTCCTCACTTCTTC. Its protein product is CASSHLWDSPHFF.

In DNA, the CDR3 is TGTGCCAGCAGCCAAGGGGTGTTTGGAGAGACCCAGTACTTC. It specifies CASSQGVFGETQYF. This chain joins TRBV3-1 and TRBJ2-5, with D unclear. Germline loops: CDR1 LGHDT, CDR2 YNNKEL (reference sequence). This CDR3 region has 14 residues. With 1 base removed from V and 4 bases from J, the gap between germline ends came to 10 bases.

The J gene is TRBJ1-4, the V gene TRBV7-2; D call uncertain. Germline-derived CDR1 and CDR2 are SGHTA and FQGNSA. The length of the CDR3 is 14 residues. The V end was cut by 3 bases, the J end by 5 bases, with 10 bases between. CDR3 coding DNA: TGTGCCAGCAGCTTCGGGATCCTAAATGAAAAACTGTTTTTT. This translates into CASSFGILNEKLFF.

DNA for the CDR3: TGTGCCAGCAGTCCCCAGGGGGCTTTGGGTGAAAAACTGTTTTTT. It yields the protein CASSPQGALGEKLFF. This chain joins TRBV12-3 or TRBV12-4 and TRBJ1-4, with TRBD1 identical over 8 bases. Losses at the gene ends were 5 bases for V and 7 bases for J; bases not matched to a gene: 9. CDR3 length: 15 residues.

The chain links TRBV9 to TRBJ2-6; 10 nucleotides line up with TRBD1. V lost 2 bases, J lost 2 bases, and 7 bases stayed unmatched. Germline CDR1 and CDR2: SGDLS and YYNGEE. The CDR3 contains 18 residues. The CDR3 spells CASSVSTGGATGANVLTF. DNA of the CDR3: TGTGCCAGCAGCGTTTCGACAGGGGGCGCGACTGGGGCCAACGTCCTGACTTTC.

The V and J genes are TRBV20-1 and TRBJ2-1; 9 nucleotides match TRBD1. The CDR3 spans 17 residues. The germline gives CDR1 DFQATT, CDR2 SNEGSKA (reference sequence). Trimming cost V 0 bases and J 7 bases; bases outside gene matches: 13. In DNA form, the CDR3 reads TGCAGTGCTAGAGATATAATGGGGTCGACAGGGGGGAATGAGCAGTTCTTC. Its protein is CSARDIMGSTGGNEQFF.

This clonotype was counted a few times. V and J are TRBV25-1 and TRBJ2-7; TRBD2 might be the D (6 bases). This CDR3 has 17 residues. The V end was cut by 7 bases, the J end by 1 base, with 23 bases between. From germline, CDR1 is MGHDK and CDR2 SYGVNS. The CDR3 sequence: CASKVPGLWTASYEQYF. The CDR3 nucleotides read TGTGCCAGCAAAGTCCCGGGACTGTGGACCGCTTCCTACGAGCAGTACTTC.

V and J are TRBV7-8 and TRBJ2-3; 11 nucleotides align to TRBD2. V lost 2 bases, J lost 9 bases, and 7 bases stayed unmatched. This CDR3 region has 15 residues. The germline CDR1 and CDR2 sequences are SGHVS and FQNEAQ. CDR3 DNA sequence: TGTGCCAGCAGCTTAAATAGCGGGGGGGGTAGGACGCAGTATTTT. This sequence encodes CASSLNSGGGRTQYF.

J is TRBJ2-4 and V is TRBV20-1; 12 bases align to TRBD2. The end of the DNA aligns better with TRBJ2-7, so the J call may be wrong. CDR3 length equals 13 residues. In germline, CDR1 is DFQATT, CDR2 SNEGSKA (reference sequence). The CDR3 spells CSVRLAGAYEQYF. Written as DNA, the CDR3 is TGCAGTGTCCGACTAGCGGGGGCCTACGAGCAGTACTTC.

The rearrangement uses TRBV7-2 and TRBJ2-7; the D call may be TRBD1 or TRBD2 (5 bases each). Trimming took off 0 bases at V and 4 bases at J, with 13 bases between the two ends. CDR1 is SGHTA and CDR2 is FQGNSA in the germline V gene. This CDR3 spans 15 amino acids. In DNA, the CDR3 is TGTGCCAGCAGCTTAGCTGGGGGTGTGGGTTACGAGCAGTACGTC. Its translation is CASSLAGGVGYEQYV.

There are a few counts of this clonotype. The rearrangement links TRBV24-1 to TRBJ2-3, with 7 bases matching TRBD1. Germline loops: CDR1 KGHDR, CDR2 SFDVKD. V lost 3 bases, J lost 7 bases, and 9 bases stayed unmatched. CDR3 length: 15 residues. The CDR3: CATSDPGQDGNTQYF. CDR3 in DNA: TGTGCCACCAGTGATCCTGGACAGGATGGAAATACGCAGTATTTT.

Ten or more counts support this clonotype. The chain employs TRBV28 and TRBJ2-5; TRBD2 is a possible D gene (6 bases). The V gene lost 6 bases and the J gene lost 7 bases, with 9 bases spanning the gap. This CDR3 spans 11 amino acids. Germline values: CDR1 MDHEN, CDR2 SYDVKM. The CDR3 region is CASSTLATQYF. The CDR3 nucleotides read TGTGCCAGCAGCACACTAGCGACCCAGTACTTC. Full variable domain (remainder filled in from reference TRBV28 and TRBJ2-5): DVKVTQSSRYLVKRTGEKVFLECVQDMDHENMFWYRQDPGLGLRLIYFSYDVKMKEKGDIPEGYSVSREKKERFSLILESASTNQTSMYLCASSTLATQYFGPGTRLLVL.

This clonotype turned up a few times. CDR3 amino acids: CATAFGATYNEQFF. CDR3 in DNA: TGTGCCACCGCCTTCGGGGCGACCTACAATGAGCAGTTCTTC. This chain connects TRBV12-3 or TRBV12-4 to TRBJ2-1; D may be TRBD1 or TRBD2 (5 bases each). The CDR3 covers 14 residues. V lost 10 bases and J 2 bases, leaving 15 bases between the germline ends.

V usage is TRBV4-1 and J usage is TRBJ1-1; D gene uncertain. This CDR3 region has 15 residues. CDR1 MGHRA and CDR2 YSYEKL come from the germline V gene. The V end lost 4 bases, the J end lost 5 bases, and 17 bases lay between the germline ends. CDR3 nucleotide sequence: TGCGCCAGCAGCCGAGGAAGGGAGATGAGGACTGAAGCTTTCTTT. Translated, it gives CASSRGREMRTEAFF.